This record covers a single T cell receptor (beta chain). Its target is unknown. The donors (healthy individuals) were bone marrow donors. Despite likely unrecorded immune exposures, the donors were nominally healthy at the time of sampling. This sample was taken from a study of cytomegalovirus exposure and HLA in healthy donors. Background on the study: A preliminary data release comprised 91 million or so unique TCRs obtained from HLA-typed donors.

Whole-study findings and limits: Per a later analysis, HLA-associated TCR beta chains showed more clonal expansion than other, equally common TCR beta chains.

Primers: 60 Vbeta forward and 13 Jbeta reverse. Repertoires were generated with immunoSEQ multiplex PCR, while TCRdb's copy carries only in-frame clones and drops some. The sample shows about 160,000 clones, about 75% of them seen only once. The CDR3 consists of 15 residues. The trim removed 5 bases at V and 4 bases at J, leaving 3 bases unmatched. CDR1 MNHEY and CDR2 SVGAGI come from the germline V gene. Sequencing was carried out using PBMCs. The TCR comes from a woman aged 50 to 65 in good health and CMV-seropositive. The chain links TRBV6-5 to TRBJ2-6, with 9 positions matching TRBD2. Here the CDR3 reads CASSPAGGGANVLTF. CDR3 coding DNA: TGTGCCAGCAGTCCCGCGGGAGGGGGGGCCAACGTCCTGACTTTC.